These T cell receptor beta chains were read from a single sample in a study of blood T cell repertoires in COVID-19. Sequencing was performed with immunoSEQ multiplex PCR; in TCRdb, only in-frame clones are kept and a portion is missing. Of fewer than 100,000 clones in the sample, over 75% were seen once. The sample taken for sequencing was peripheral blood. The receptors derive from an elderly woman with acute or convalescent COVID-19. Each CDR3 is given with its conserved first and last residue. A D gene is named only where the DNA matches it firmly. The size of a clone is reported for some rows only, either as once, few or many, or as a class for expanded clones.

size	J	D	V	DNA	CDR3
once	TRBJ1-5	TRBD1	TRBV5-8	TGTGCCAGCAGCCCTATTACAGGGGTTCTCCAGCATTTT	CASSPITGVLQHF
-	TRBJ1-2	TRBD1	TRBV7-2	TGTGCCAGCAGCTTAATTAGCCAGGGGGCCTCTAGCTATGGCTACACCTTC	CASSLISQGASSYGYTF
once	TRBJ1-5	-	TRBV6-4	TGTGCCAGCAGTGACCCTAGAGTTTCTAATCAGCCCCAGCATTTT	CASSDPRVSNQPQHF
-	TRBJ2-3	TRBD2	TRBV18	TGTGCCAGCTCTCCGGGACTAGCGGTTCCAGATACGCAGTATTTT	CASSPGLAVPDTQYF
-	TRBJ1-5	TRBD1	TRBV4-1	TGCGCCAGCAGCCTAGACAGGGGCCAGCCCCAGCATTTT	CASSLDRGQPQHF
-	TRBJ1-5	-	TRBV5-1	TGCGCCAGCAGCTTGGTCCCAGGGAATCAGCCCCAGCATTTT	CASSLVPGNQPQHF
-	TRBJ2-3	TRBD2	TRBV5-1	TGCGCCAGCAGCTTGGGGCGCGGGAGGGACACAGATACGCAGTATTTT	CASSLGRGRDTDTQYF
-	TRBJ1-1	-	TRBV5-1	TGCGCCAGCAGCTTGGTGGGCCCTAACACTGAAGCTTTCTTT	CASSLVGPNTEAFF
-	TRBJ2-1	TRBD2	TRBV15	TGTGCCACCAGCAGAGCCGGGGGGTTCACCTACAATGAGCAGTTCTTC	CATSRAGGFTYNEQFF
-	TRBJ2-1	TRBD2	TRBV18	TGTGCCAGCTCACCACCGGCCAGCGGGGGGACTAATGAGCAGTTCTTC	CASSPPASGGTNEQFF
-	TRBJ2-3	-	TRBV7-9	TGTGCCAGCAGCCAAGGGCAGGGAGATACGCAGTATTTT	CASSQGQGDTQYF
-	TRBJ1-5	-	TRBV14	TGTGCCAGCAGGATGATGCAGGGGATAACCCCTAGCAATCAGCCCCAGCATTTT	CASRMMQGITPSNQPQHF
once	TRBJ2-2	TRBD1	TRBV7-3	TGTGCCAGCAGAACCGGGACAGGGGACACCGGGGAGCTGTTTTTT	CASRTGTGDTGELFF
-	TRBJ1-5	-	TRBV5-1	TGCGCCAGCAGCTTGGTCCCAGGCCTCAATCAGCCCCAGCATTTT	CASSLVPGLNQPQHF
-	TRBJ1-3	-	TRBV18	TGTGCCAGCTCACCTAACTCTGGAAACACCATATATTTT	CASSPNSGNTIYF
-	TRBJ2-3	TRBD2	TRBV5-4	TGTGCCAGCAACTGGGGAACCGCGCAGCGGGGTGGTACGCAGTATTTT	CASNWGTAQRGGTQYF
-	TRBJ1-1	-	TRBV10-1	TGCGCCAGCAGTCGTGACACTTCCTTGAACACTGAAGCTTTCTTT	CASSRDTSLNTEAFF
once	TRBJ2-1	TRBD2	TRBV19	TGTGCCAGTAGAACGGGGGGGCTGGTTAATGAGCAGTTCTTC	CASRTGGLVNEQFF
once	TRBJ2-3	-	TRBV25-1	TGTGCCAGCAGGCAGGCGGGGGCGAATACGCAGTATTTT	CASRQAGANTQYF
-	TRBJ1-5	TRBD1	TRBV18	TGTGCCAGCTCCGGGCAGGGGGTAGGACAGCCCCAGCATTTT	CASSGQGVGQPQHF
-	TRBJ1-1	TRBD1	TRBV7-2	TGTGCCAGCAGCTCCCATAGGGGGCTCGGCACTGAAGCTTTCTTT	CASSSHRGLGTEAFF
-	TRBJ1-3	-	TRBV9	TGTGCCAGCAGCGTAGGCGGGGGGCAGACTGGAAACACCATATATTTT	CASSVGGGQTGNTIYF
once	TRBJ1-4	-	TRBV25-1	TGTGCCAGCAGTGAGAGGTCTAATGAAAAACTGTTTTTT	CASSERSNEKLFF
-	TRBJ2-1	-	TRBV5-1	TGCGCCAGCAGCTTGTTGGGGAGCTCCTACAATGAGCAGTTCTTC	CASSLLGSSYNEQFF
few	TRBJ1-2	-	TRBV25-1	TGTGCCAGCAGACCTGATTCTGGAGGGTCCCGTAACTATGGCTACACCTTC	CASRPDSGGSRNYGYTF
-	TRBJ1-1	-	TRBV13	TGTGCCAGCAGCTTTAGTCTGAACACTGAAGCTTTCTTT	CASSFSLNTEAFF
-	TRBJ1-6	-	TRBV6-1	TGTGCCAGCAGTGCAGGGGCTAGCTCCTATAATTCACCCCTCCACTTT	CASSAGASSYNSPLHF
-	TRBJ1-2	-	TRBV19	TGTGCCAGTAGTATTATGGGGCGTGGCTACACCTTC	CASSIMGRGYTF
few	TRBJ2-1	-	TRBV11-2	TGTGCCAGCAGCTTAGGTCAGGGGCGGGGGCACTACAATGAGCAGTTCTTC	CASSLGQGRGHYNEQFF
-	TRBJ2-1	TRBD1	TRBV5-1	TGCGCCAGCAGCACCGGACAGGGTTTCAATGAGCAGTTCTTC	CASSTGQGFNEQFF
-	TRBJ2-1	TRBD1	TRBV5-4	TGTGCCAGCAGCTGGGACAGCGGTAGCTCCTACAATGAGCAGTTCTTC	CASSWDSGSSYNEQFF
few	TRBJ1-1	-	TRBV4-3	TGCGCCAGCAGCCGGAGGCTGAACACTGAAGCTTTCTTT	CASSRRLNTEAFF
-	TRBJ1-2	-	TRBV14	TGTGCCAGCAGCCAAGATATGGCCTCCTATGGCTACACCTTC	CASSQDMASYGYTF
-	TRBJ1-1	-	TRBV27	TGTGCCAGCAGTCCCCAGCGGGGAGAAAGGGCTTTCTTT	CASSPQRGERAFF
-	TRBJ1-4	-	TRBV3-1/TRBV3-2	TGTGCCAGCAGCCAGACCGGGAGTGGTGAAAAACTGTTTTTT	CASSQTGSGEKLFF
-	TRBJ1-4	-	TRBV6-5	TGTGCCAGCAGTCCCGGACAGCTCTCAGAAAAACTGTTTTTT	CASSPGQLSEKLFF
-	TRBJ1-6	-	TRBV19	TGTGCCAGCCATATTGGGGAGAGAAATTCACCCCTCCACTTT	CASHIGERNSPLHF
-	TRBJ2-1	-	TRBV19	TGTGCCAGTAGTATCGACGGGTCAGACAATGAGCAGTTCTTC	CASSIDGSDNEQFF
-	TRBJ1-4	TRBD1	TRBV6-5	TGTGCCAGCGAGAGGGGAGGACAGGGTGGTGAAAAACTGTTTTTT	CASERGGQGGEKLFF
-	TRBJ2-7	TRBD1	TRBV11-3	TGTGCCAGCAGCCCATCCCAGGGACAGGACTACGAGCAGTACTTC	CASSPSQGQDYEQYF
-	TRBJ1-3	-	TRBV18	TGTGCCAGCTCACCATCGCGCGGGGCTGGAAACACCATATATTTT	CASSPSRGAGNTIYF
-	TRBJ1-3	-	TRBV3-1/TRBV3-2	TGTGCCAGCAGCCAAGCTTCCTCTGGAAACACCATATATTTT	CASSQASSGNTIYF
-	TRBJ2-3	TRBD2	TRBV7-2	TGTGCCAGCAGCTCACGGACTAGCAGTTCCGCGGATACGCAGTATTTT	CASSSRTSSSADTQYF
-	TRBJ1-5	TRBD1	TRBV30	TGTGCCTGGAGTTTTGGAAGGGGGCGATTCGGCAATCAGCCCCAGCATTTT	CAWSFGRGRFGNQPQHF
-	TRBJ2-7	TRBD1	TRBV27	TGTGCCAGCAGCGAGCAACAGGGGCCCTACGAGCAGTACTTC	CASSEQQGPYEQYF
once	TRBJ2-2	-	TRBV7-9	TGTGCCAGCAGCTCTCACGGGTCAGGGGAGCTGTTTTTT	CASSSHGSGELFF
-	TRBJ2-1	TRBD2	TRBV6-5	TGTGCCAGCAGTTACGAGCTAGCGGGAGGTCGTGAGCAGTTCTTC	CASSYELAGGREQFF
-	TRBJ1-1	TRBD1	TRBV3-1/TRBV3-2	TGTGCCAGCAGCCCTGGGACAGGCGGAACTGAAGCTTTCTTT	CASSPGTGGTEAFF
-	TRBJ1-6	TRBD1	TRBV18	TGTGCCAGCTCGCCGACAGGGGGTAGGAATTCACCCCTCCACTTT	CASSPTGGRNSPLHF
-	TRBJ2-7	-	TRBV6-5	TGTGCCAGCAGCGGGAGTGGCGAGCAGTACTTC	CASSGSGEQYF
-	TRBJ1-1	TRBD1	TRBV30	TGTGCCTGGAGTGTACAGGGGTTCGCTGAAGCTTTCTTT	CAWSVQGFAEAFF
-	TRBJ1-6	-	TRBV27	TGTGCCAGCAGGGGGCTTCGGAGCTCCTATAATTCACCCCTCCACTTT	CASRGLRSSYNSPLHF
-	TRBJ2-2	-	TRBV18	TGTGCCAGCTCACCAGATTTCACGGGCACCGGGGAGCTGTTTTTT	CASSPDFTGTGELFF
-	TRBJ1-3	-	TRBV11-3	TGTGCCAGCAGCCCTTCTGGGGCATCTGGAAACACCATATATTTT	CASSPSGASGNTIYF
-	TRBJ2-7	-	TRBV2	TGTGCCAGCACGGGGTCCTACGAGCAGTACTTC	CASTGSYEQYF
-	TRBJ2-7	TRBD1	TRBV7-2	TGTGCCAGCAGCACGAACAGGGGGCTGGGCTACGAGCAGTACTTC	CASSTNRGLGYEQYF
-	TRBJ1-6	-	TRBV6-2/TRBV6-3	TGTGCCAGCAGTTTCAAGAGCTCCTATAATTCACCCCTCCACTTT	CASSFKSSYNSPLHF
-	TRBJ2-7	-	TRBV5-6	TGTGCCAGCGGGACAACGAATGGCGAGCAGTACTTC	CASGTTNGEQYF
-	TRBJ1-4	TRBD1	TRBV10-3	TGTGCCATCAGTGAGGGGGTAGCCAGTGGACAGGTGGCCGAAAAACTGTTTTTT	CAISEGVASGQVAEKLFF